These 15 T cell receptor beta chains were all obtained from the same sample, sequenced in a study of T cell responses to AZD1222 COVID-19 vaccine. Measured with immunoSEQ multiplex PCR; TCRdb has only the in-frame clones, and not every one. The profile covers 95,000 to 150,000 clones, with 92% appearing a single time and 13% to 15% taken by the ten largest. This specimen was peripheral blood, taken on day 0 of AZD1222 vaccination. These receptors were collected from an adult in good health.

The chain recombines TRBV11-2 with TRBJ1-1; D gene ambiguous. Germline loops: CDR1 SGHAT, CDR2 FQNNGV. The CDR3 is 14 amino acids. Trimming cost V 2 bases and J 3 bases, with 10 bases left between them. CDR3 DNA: TGTGCCAGCAGCTTATTTGGGGAGTACACTGAAGCTTTCTTT. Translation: CASSLFGEYTEAFF.

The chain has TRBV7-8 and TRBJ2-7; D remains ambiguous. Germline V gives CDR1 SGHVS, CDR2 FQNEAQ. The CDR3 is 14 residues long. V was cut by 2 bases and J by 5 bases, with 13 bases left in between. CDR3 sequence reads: CASSLQLQIDEQYF. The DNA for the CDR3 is TGTGCCAGCAGCTTACAACTGCAGATTGACGAGCAGTACTTC.

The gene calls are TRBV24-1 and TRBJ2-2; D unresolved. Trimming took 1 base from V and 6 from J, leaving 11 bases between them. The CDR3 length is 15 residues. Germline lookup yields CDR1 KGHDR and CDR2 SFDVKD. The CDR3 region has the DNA TGTGCCACCAGTGATTTCACGACGCCTTCCGGGGAGCTGTTTTTT. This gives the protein CATSDFTTPSGELFF.

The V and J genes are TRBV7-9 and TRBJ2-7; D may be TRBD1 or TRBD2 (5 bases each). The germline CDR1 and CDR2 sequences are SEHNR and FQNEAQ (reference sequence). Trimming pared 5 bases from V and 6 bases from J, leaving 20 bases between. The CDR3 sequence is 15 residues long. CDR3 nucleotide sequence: TGTGCCAGCAGCCCGAGGCCTGGGACGTGGTCCGAGCAGTACTTC. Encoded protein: CASSPRPGTWSEQYF.

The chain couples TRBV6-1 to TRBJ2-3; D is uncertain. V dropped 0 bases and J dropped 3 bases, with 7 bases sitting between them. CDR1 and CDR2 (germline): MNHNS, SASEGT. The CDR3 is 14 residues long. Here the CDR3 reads CASSEAGKTDTQYF. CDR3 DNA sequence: TGTGCCAGCAGTGAAGCGGGGAAGACAGATACGCAGTATTTT.

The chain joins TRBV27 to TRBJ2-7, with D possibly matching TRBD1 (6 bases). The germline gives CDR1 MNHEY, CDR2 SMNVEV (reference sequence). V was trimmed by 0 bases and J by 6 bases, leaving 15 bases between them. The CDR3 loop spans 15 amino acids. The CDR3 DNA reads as TGTGCCAGCAGTTTATCAGGGGGTAAAGGCTCCGAGCAGTACTTC. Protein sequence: CASSLSGGKGSEQYF.

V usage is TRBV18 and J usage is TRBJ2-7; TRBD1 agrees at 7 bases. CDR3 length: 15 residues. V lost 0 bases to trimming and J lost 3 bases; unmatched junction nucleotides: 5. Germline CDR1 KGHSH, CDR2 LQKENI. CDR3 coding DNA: TGTGCCAGCTCACCACCGTGGACAGGCAACTACGAGCAGTACTTC. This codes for CASSPPWTGNYEQYF.

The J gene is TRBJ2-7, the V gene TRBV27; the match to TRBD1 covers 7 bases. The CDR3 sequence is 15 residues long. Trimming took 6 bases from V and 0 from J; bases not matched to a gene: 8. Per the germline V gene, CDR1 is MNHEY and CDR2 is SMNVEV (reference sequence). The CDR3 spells CASSLTGLASYEQYF. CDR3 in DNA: TGTGCCAGCAGCTTGACAGGGCTAGCCTCCTACGAGCAGTACTTC.

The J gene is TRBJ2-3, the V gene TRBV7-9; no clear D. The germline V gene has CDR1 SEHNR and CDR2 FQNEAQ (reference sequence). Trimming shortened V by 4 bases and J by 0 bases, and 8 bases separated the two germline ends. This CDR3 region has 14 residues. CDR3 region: CASSSRVSTDTQYF. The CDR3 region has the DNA TGTGCCAGCAGCTCTCGGGTTAGCACAGATACGCAGTATTTT.

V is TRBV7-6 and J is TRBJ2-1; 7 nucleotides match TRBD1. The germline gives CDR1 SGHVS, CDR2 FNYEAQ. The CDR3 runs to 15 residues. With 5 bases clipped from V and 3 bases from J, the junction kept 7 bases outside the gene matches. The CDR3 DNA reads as TGTGCCAGCAGCCTATCGACAGGGTACTACAATGAGCAGTTCTTC. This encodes CASSLSTGYYNEQFF.

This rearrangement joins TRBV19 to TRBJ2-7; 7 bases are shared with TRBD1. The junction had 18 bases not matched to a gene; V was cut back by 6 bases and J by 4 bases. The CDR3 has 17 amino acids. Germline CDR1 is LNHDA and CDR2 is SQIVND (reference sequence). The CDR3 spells CASSRNPLQGFPYEQYF. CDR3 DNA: TGTGCCAGTAGCAGAAACCCTCTACAGGGGTTCCCTTACGAGCAGTACTTC.

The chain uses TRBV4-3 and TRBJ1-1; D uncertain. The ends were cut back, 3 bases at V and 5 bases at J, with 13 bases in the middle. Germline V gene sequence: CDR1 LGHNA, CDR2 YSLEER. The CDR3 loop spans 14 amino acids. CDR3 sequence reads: CASSHLERGTEAFF. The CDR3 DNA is TGCGCCAGCAGCCACCTAGAGCGGGGAACTGAAGCTTTCTTT.

CDR3 DNA sequence: TGCGCCAGCAGCCAAGATCCCGGTCCGGGCGCAATCCACTTT. Translation: CASSQDPGPGAIHF. The chain couples TRBV4-1 to TRBJ1-6; D is unresolved. Trimming stripped 0 bases from V and 17 bases from J, with 17 bases between. CDR1 MGHRA and CDR2 YSYEKL come from the germline V gene. The CDR3 loop spans 14 amino acids.

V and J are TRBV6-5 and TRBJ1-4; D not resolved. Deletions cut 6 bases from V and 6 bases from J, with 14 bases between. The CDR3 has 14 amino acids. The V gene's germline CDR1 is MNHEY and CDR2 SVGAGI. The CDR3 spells CASSFQGWDEKLFF. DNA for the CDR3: TGTGCCAGCAGCTTCCAAGGGTGGGATGAAAAACTGTTTTTT.

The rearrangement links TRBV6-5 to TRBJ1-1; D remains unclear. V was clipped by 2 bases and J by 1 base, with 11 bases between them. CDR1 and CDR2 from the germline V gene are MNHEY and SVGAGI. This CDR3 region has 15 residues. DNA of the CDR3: TGTGCCAGCAGTTACGGTCGGAGGGCGAACACTGAAGCTTTCTTT. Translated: CASSYGRRANTEAFF.